This entry is about one TCR beta chain. What it binds is unknown. The CDR3 covers 14 residues. CDR1 and CDR2 from the germline V gene are MNHGY and SVAAGI. Trimming removed 4 bases at V and 2 bases at J, with 12 bases between. This sample was included in a study of regulatory T cells in long-lasting Graves disease. Study conclusions and caveats: Persistent cases favored TRBV28, TRBJ1-2 and TRBJ2-5.

Time point meaning: newly diagnosed GD, antithyroid drugs for less than 3 months. From RNA extracted from PBMCs, the TCR library was made. The authors built TCR beta libraries using iRepertoire HTBI primers and Arm-PCR of CDR3 regions. TCRdb reprocessed the multiplex PCR reads with MiXCR, giving one entry per CDR3 protein. The data show about 460,000 distinct CDR3 sequences, with 11% to 15% seen just once and 17% held by the top ten. The same data also contributed to another study, on T cells in Graves' hyperthyroidism and ophthalmopathy.

The specimen comprised peripheral blood mononuclear cells (PBMCs), sampled at new diagnosis, from a patient treated with antithyroid drugs. The receptor comes from a woman in her fifties or sixties with Graves disease. The rearrangement uses TRBV6-9 and TRBJ2-7, with a weak D call TRBD2 (6 bases). The CDR3 DNA reads TGTGCCAGCAGTTGGAGGAGGGAAACCTACGAGCAGTACTTC. The encoded protein is CASSWRRETYEQYF.